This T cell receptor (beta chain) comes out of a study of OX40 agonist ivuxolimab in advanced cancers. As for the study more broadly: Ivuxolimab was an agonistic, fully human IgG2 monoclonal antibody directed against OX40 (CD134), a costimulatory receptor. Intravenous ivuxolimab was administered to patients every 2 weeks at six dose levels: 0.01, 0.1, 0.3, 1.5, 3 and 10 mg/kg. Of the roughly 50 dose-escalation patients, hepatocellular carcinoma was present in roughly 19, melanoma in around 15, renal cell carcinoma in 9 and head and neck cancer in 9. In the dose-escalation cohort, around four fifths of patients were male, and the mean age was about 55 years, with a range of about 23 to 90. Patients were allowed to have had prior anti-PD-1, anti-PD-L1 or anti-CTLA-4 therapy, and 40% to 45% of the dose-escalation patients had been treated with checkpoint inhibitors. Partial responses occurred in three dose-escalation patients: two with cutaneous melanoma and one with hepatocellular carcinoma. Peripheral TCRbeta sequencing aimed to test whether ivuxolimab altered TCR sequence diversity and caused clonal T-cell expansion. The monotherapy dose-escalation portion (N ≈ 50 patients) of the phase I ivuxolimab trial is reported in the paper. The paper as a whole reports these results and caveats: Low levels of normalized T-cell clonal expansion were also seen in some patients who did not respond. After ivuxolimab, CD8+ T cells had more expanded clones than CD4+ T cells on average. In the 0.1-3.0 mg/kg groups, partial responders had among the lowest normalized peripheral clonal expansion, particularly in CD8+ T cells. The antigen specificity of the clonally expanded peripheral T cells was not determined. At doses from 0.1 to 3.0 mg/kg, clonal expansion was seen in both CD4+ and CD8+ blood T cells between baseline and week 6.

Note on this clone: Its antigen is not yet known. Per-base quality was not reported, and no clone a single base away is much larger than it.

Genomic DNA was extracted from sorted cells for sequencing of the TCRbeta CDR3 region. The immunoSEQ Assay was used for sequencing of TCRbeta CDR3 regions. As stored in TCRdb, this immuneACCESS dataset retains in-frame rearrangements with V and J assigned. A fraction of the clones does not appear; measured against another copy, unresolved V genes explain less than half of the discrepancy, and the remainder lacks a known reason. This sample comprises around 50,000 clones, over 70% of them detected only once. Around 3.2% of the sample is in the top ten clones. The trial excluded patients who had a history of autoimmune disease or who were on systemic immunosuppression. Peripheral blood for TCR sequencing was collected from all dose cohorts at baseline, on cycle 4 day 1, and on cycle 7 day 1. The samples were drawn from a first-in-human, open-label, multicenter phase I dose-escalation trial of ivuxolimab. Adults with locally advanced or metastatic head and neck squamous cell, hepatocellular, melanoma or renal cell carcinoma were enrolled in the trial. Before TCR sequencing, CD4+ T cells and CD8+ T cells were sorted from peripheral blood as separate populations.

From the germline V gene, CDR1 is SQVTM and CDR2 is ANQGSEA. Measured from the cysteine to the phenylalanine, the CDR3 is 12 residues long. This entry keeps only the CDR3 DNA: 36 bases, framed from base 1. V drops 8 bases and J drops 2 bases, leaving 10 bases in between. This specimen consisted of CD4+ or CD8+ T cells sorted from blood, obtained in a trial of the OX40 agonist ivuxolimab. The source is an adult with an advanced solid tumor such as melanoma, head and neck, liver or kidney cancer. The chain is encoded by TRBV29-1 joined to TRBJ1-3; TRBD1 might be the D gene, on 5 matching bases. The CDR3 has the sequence CSHGGAGNTIYF. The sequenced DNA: TGCAGCCACGGGGGGGCTGGAAACACCATATATTTT.